This T cell receptor beta chain was profiled in a study of T cells in localized non-small cell lung cancer. Study-level points and caveats: Longer overall survival associated with higher blood T cell density; shorter survival with higher adjacent-lung clonality. The study sequenced only one region of the tumor. As a result, intratumor heterogeneity could not be excluded and remains possible. Across samples, adjacent lung featured a median 57 of the top 100 tumor clones.

V lost 3 bases to trimming and J lost 9 bases, with 15 bases between them. CDR3 length equals 14 residues. Germline assignment: CDR1 SNHLY and CDR2 FYNNEI. The assay was immunoSEQ multiplex PCR, and TCRdb's table has in-frame clones only and misses some. The sample includes 25,000 to 35,000 clones, approximately 92% seen only once; the top ten take 2.1%. About this clone itself: As yet, its antigen is unknown.

The chain recombines TRBV2 with TRBJ1-5; D is uncertain. The sequence was obtained from an older female donor with stage I lung adenocarcinoma. Here the sequenced sample was peripheral blood, taken before any cancer treatment. The CDR3 loop reads CASSDLDAFGPQHF. The CDR3 DNA sequence: TGTGCCAGCAGTGATCTGGATGCCTTTGGGCCCCAGCATTTT. Supplemented by reference TRBV2 and TRBJ1-5, the full variable domain reads EPEVTQTPSHQVTQMGQEVILRCVPISNHLYFYWYRQILGQKVEFLVSFYNNEISEKSEIFDDQFSVERPDGSNFTLKIRSTKLEDSAMYFCASSDLDAFGPQHFGDGTRLSIL.